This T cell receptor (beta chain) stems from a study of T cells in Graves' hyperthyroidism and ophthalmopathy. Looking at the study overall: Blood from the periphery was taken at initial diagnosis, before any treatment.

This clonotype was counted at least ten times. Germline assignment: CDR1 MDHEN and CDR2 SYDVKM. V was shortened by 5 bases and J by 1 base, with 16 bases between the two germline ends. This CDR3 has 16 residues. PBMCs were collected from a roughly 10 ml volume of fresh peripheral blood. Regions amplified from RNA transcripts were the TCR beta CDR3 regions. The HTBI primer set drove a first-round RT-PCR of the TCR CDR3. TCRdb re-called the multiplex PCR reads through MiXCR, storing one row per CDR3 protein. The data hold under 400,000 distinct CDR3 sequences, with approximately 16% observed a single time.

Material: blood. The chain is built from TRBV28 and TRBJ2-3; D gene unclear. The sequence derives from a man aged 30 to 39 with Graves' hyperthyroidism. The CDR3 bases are TGTGCCAGCAGTGGGTACTTCCTAGGCCGCACAGATACGCAGTATTTT. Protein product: CASSGYFLGRTDTQYF.